This T cell receptor (beta chain) was retrieved from a study of blood T cell repertoires in COVID-19. About the research overall: The samples span acute and convalescent COVID-19 from the United States, Italy and Spain. T cells, B-cell-depleted T cells, or PBMCs provided the cDNA or gDNA that served as material.

V shed 5 bases and J shed 8 bases, with 16 bases lying between them. The CDR3 extends over 15 amino acids. Germline V gene data show CDR1 as MDHEN and CDR2 as SYDVKM. Authors' processing steps: Using reference gene primer amplification, nucleated cell counts were estimated. The protocol was immunoSEQ multiplex PCR, while the TCRdb copy is restricted to in-frame clones and leaves out a portion. The D gene and trimming were derived from the DNA, and the V and J assignments and clone size from that table. Of fewer than 250,000 clones in the sample, 80% to 90% were seen once. Sequencing was performed on peripheral blood. This clonotype was obtained from an elderly woman with acute or convalescent COVID-19. The chain joins TRBV28 to TRBJ1-6, with D uncertain. The CDR3 coding sequence is TGTGCCAGCAGTCCCTCTGAGGGCTTGGATTCACCCCTCCACTTT. Its translation is CASSPSEGLDSPLHF.